This TCR beta chain was captured by sequencing in a study of vaccination and CD4 T cells after COVID-19. With respect to this clonotype: Antigen specificity is unknown.

The length of the CDR3 is 15 residues. V was pared by 6 bases and J by 6 bases, with 7 bases of the junction left unmatched. Cultured CD4+ T cell DNA underwent sequencing with the Oncomine TCR Beta short-read assay. One entry per CDR3 protein, called by TCRdb with MiXCR from the PCR reads. This sample has some 11,000 distinct CDR3 sequences, with about half found just once. The treatment was: approximately nine-day PBMC culture with coronavirus spike peptide pools or control peptides (ViraFEST assay). Peptide pool stimulation in ViraFEST expanded antigen-specific T cells, whose TCRs were then sequenced. Regarding the study as a whole: Convalescent patients had a median roughly 87% of post-vaccine SARS-CoV-2-reactive clones that were detected only after vaccination, not before it.

The gene calls are TRBV12-3 or TRBV12-4 and TRBJ1-5; 11 bases map to TRBD1. This clonotype was obtained from a human donor who had recovered from COVID-19. Sequenced: CD4+ T cells from blood, cultured in vitro. Here the CDR3 reads CASRPDRGQGQPQHF. DNA for the CDR3: TGTGCCAGCAGACCGGACAGGGGGCAGGGTCAGCCCCAGCATTTT.